These 24 T cell receptor beta chains came from one sample sequenced in a study of blood T cell repertoires in COVID-19. Repertoires were generated with immunoSEQ multiplex PCR, while TCRdb's copy carries only in-frame clones and drops some. This table holds 65,000 to 85,000 clones, 88% found once. Sample: peripheral blood. These TCRs come from a human donor in a cohort sampled during active COVID-19.

The chain combines TRBV5-1 with TRBJ1-4; 9 positions agree with TRBD1. Looked up from germline, CDR1 is SGHRS and CDR2 is YFSETQ. The CDR3 is made up of 15 amino acids. The J segment lost 7 bases and the V segment lost 4 bases, leaving 8 bases of the junction unmatched. The CDR3 loop is CASSAGDRDGEKLFF. CDR3 bases: TGCGCCAGCAGCGCCGGGGACAGGGATGGTGAAAAACTGTTTTTT.

The chain links TRBV27 to TRBJ1-6; D is unclear. Germline V gene data show CDR1 as MNHEY and CDR2 as SMNVEV (reference sequence). CDR3 size: 13 residues. V was cut by 3 bases and J by 5 bases, with 5 bases left in between. CDR3 coding DNA: TGTGCCAGCAGTTTTGAGGATAATTCACCCCTCCACTTT. Its translation: CASSFEDNSPLHF.

The DNA of the CDR3 is TGCGCCAGCAGCTTCGGGGAACGGAGGAACACTGAAGCTTTCTTT. Encoded protein: CASSFGERRNTEAFF. The chain employs TRBV5-1 and TRBJ1-1; D uncertain. CDR1 is SGHRS, CDR2 YFSETQ, per germline. Between the trimmed V and J ends, which lost 2 bases and 1 base, there was a span of 12 bases. The CDR3 has 15 residues.

The rearrangement joins TRBV5-1 to TRBJ1-2; 10 bases are shared with TRBD1. CDR1 and CDR2 from the germline V gene are SGHRS and YFSETQ. Trimming took 0 bases from V and 8 from J; bases not matched to a gene: 1. The CDR3 sequence is 13 residues long. This chain's CDR3 is CASSLVTGGGYTF. Here the CDR3 DNA reads TGCGCCAGCAGCTTGGTGACAGGGGGCGGCTACACCTTC. Combining the CDR3 with reference TRBV5-1 and TRBJ1-2 gives the whole variable domain KAGVTQTPRYLIKTRGQQVTLSCSPISGHRSVSWYQQTPGQGLQFLFEYFSETQRNKGNFPGRFSGRQFSNSRSEMNVSTLELGDSALYLCASSLVTGGGYTFGSGTRLTVV.

The chain links TRBV4-3 to TRBJ1-4; weak D call: TRBD1 (5 bases). The V end was cut by 1 base, the J end by 0 bases, with 12 bases between. This CDR3 is 17 amino acids long. CDR1 and CDR2 (germline): LGHNA, YSLEER. Here the CDR3 reads CASSQGFSGATNEKLFF. The CDR3 DNA reads as TGCGCCAGCAGCCAAGGGTTCTCGGGGGCAACTAATGAAAAACTGTTTTTT.

This chain uses TRBV7-9 with TRBJ2-1; 11 nucleotides agree with TRBD2. This CDR3 has 20 amino acids. Germline CDR1 and CDR2: SEHNR and FQNEAQ (reference sequence). V dropped 5 bases and J dropped 10; count of bases not matched to a gene: 25. The CDR3 DNA is TGTGCCAGCAGCACCCCGAAGGTAGCGGGAGGGATCAGCTTACAACGGGAGCAGTTCTTC. It encodes CASSTPKVAGGISLQREQFF.

This clone was seen more than once but under ten times. This chain joins TRBV29-1 and TRBJ1-5; 10 bases agree with TRBD1. This CDR3 comprises 13 residues. J was trimmed by 4 bases and V by 4 bases; bases with no gene match: 1. Germline V lookup: CDR1 SQVTM, CDR2 ANQGSEA. The CDR3 here is CSVGGQGNQPQHF. DNA of the CDR3: TGCAGCGTTGGGGGACAGGGGAATCAGCCCCAGCATTTT.

The V call is TRBV6-5, the J call TRBJ2-5, with a tentative D call TRBD1 (5 bases). From germline, CDR1 is MNHEY and CDR2 SVGAGI. Deletions cut 0 bases from V and 6 bases from J, with 11 bases between. This CDR3 contains 14 residues. Here the CDR3 reads CASSYSRQIKTQYF. In DNA form, the CDR3 reads TGTGCCAGCAGTTACTCGAGACAGATAAAGACCCAGTACTTC.

The chain carries TRBV30 and TRBJ2-5; weak D call: TRBD2 (5 bases). Germline V gives CDR1 GTSNPN, CDR2 SVGIG (reference sequence). The CDR3 is 14 residues long. Trimming pared 0 bases from V and 5 bases from J, leaving 13 bases between. The CDR3 nucleotides read TGTGCCTGGAGTGTACTAGTCTCCAGGGAGACCCAGTACTTC. It translates to CAWSVLVSRETQYF.

Only a few counts were recorded for this clone. The chain employs TRBV7-9 and TRBJ1-2, with D possibly TRBD1 on 6 matching bases. Deletions cut 5 bases from V and 0 bases from J, with 13 bases between. The germline V gene encodes CDR1 SEHNR and CDR2 FQNEAQ (reference sequence). CDR3 length equals 15 residues. In nucleotides, the CDR3 is TGTGCCAGCAGCACCTTGGACAGCGCTAACTATGGCTACACCTTC. Translating it yields CASSTLDSANYGYTF.

This chain uses TRBV29-1 with TRBJ2-7; the match to TRBD1 covers 9 bases. The CDR3 is made up of 14 amino acids. The V gene end was trimmed by 4 bases and the J gene end by 4 bases; junction bases not matched to a gene: 8. Germline V CDR1 and CDR2: SQVTM, ANQGSEA. The CDR3 is CSVGGQGRVYEQYF. DNA of the CDR3: TGCAGCGTTGGGGGACAGGGTCGTGTGTACGAGCAGTACTTC.

In this sample, this clone turned up once. The V and J genes are TRBV5-6 and TRBJ1-4; 8 bases are a match to TRBD1. Germline V gene data show CDR1 as SGHDT and CDR2 as YYEEEE. The CDR3 spans 16 residues. V lost 3 bases, J lost 3 bases, and 7 bases stayed unmatched. This CDR3 is CASSWQGAQANEKLFF. CDR3 nucleotide sequence: TGTGCCAGCAGCTGGCAGGGGGCGCAGGCTAATGAAAAACTGTTTTTT.

In its sample, this clone was seen once. The V gene is TRBV7-9, the J gene TRBJ2-1, with D unclear. CDR1 is SEHNR and CDR2 is FQNEAQ in the germline V gene (reference sequence). V lost 1 base, J lost 8 bases, and 6 bases lay in between. The CDR3 spans 12 residues. The CDR3 protein is CASSLVLYEQFF. CDR3 sequence (DNA): TGTGCCAGCAGCTTAGTCCTTTATGAGCAGTTCTTC.

V and J are TRBV19 and TRBJ2-7; 8 bases line up with TRBD2. Germline trimming cut 3 bases from V and 2 bases from J; bases unmatched to any gene: 9. CDR1 and CDR2 from the germline V gene are LNHDA and SQIVND (reference sequence). This CDR3 is 16 amino acids long. The CDR3 sequence: CASSMDFERGTYEQYF. CDR3 sequence (DNA): TGTGCCAGTAGTATGGACTTCGAGCGGGGGACCTACGAGCAGTACTTC.

This rearrangement joins TRBV6-1 to TRBJ1-4; D is unresolved. CDR3 length equals 15 residues. Germline loops: CDR1 MNHNS, CDR2 SASEGT. Between the trimmed V and J ends, which lost 1 base and 6 bases, there was a span of 12 bases. The CDR3 DNA follows: TGTGCCAGCAGTGAAGTGCACCCTAGCTATGAAAAACTGTTTTTT. It codes for CASSEVHPSYEKLFF.

This chain connects TRBV19 to TRBJ1-5, with 8 positions matching TRBD1. V trimming: 7 bases; J trimming: 0 bases; junction bases outside the gene matches: 5. Germline V lookup: CDR1 LNHDA, CDR2 SQIVND (reference sequence). The CDR3 spans 15 residues. The CDR3 sequence is CASIRTGNSNQPQHF. As DNA, the CDR3 is TGTGCCAGTATCCGGACAGGGAATAGCAATCAGCCCCAGCATTTT.

V usage is TRBV11-1 and J usage is TRBJ2-3; D is possibly TRBD1 (6 bases). With 8 bases removed from V and 2 bases from J, the gap between germline ends came to 14 bases. The CDR3 spans 14 residues. Germline assignment: CDR1 SGHAT and CDR2 FQDESV (reference sequence). This CDR3 is CASAPGHNTDTQYF. The CDR3 DNA follows: TGTGCCAGCGCCCCGGGACATAACACAGATACGCAGTATTTT. Supplemented by reference TRBV11-1 and TRBJ2-3, the full variable domain reads EAEVAQSPRYKITEKSQAVAFWCDPISGHATLYWYRQILGQGPELLVQFQDESVVDDSQLPKDRFSAERLKGVDSTLKIQPAELGDSAMYLCASAPGHNTDTQYFGPGTRLTVL.

The V call is TRBV27, the J call TRBJ1-6; the D is unclear. This CDR3 spans 19 amino acids. Germline V gene lookup returns CDR1 MNHEY and CDR2 SMNVEV (reference sequence). V shed 5 bases and J shed 0 bases, with 20 bases lying between them. This chain's CDR3 is CASSMIQSTKSSYNSPLHF. The CDR3 DNA follows: TGTGCCAGCAGTATGATACAGAGTACAAAAAGCTCCTATAATTCACCCCTCCACTTT.

The rearrangement uses TRBV29-1 and TRBJ2-1; D call uncertain. CDR3 length equals 10 residues. CDR1 SQVTM and CDR2 ANQGSEA come from the germline V gene. V was cut by 7 bases and J by 3 bases, with 4 bases left in between. Here the CDR3 DNA reads TGCAGCGCCCTCTACAATGAGCAGTTCTTC. This gives the protein CSALYNEQFF.

The chain combines TRBV6-5 with TRBJ1-2, with 8 bases matching TRBD1. Looked up from germline, CDR1 is MNHEY and CDR2 is SVGAGI. V trimming: 5 bases; J trimming: 8 bases; junction bases outside the gene matches: 7. This CDR3 spans 13 amino acids. CDR3: CASSLGQGPGYTF. CDR3 nucleotides: TGTGCCAGCAGTCTCGGACAGGGCCCGGGCTACACCTTC.

The V call is TRBV19, the J call TRBJ2-3; the match to TRBD1 covers 10 bases. The germline V gene has CDR1 LNHDA and CDR2 SQIVND (reference sequence). After removal of 3 bases from V and 2 bases from J, the junction contained 2 bases not matched to a gene. The length of the CDR3 is 15 residues. The chain's CDR3 is CASSIRQGATDTQYF. The CDR3, as DNA: TGTGCCAGTAGTATCAGACAGGGGGCCACAGATACGCAGTATTTT.

This clone has more than one count but fewer than ten. This rearrangement joins TRBV19 to TRBJ1-1; D gene unclear. This CDR3 has 13 amino acids. Trimming took 6 bases from V and 4 from J, leaving 12 bases between them. Germline V gene lookup returns CDR1 LNHDA and CDR2 SQIVND (reference sequence). This chain's CDR3 is CASSTTRGTEAFF. The DNA for the CDR3 is TGTGCCAGTAGCACGACGCGGGGCACTGAAGCTTTCTTT.

The V gene is TRBV6-2 or TRBV6-3, the J gene TRBJ2-3; TRBD2 matches 10 bases. The CDR3 contains 17 residues. In germline, CDR1 is MNHEY, CDR2 SVGEGT. J gave up 2 bases and V 2 bases, and 7 bases lay outside the gene matches. The CDR3 DNA is TGTGCCAGCAGTTACCCCCTAGCGGGAGTGGTCACAGATACGCAGTATTTT. It is translated as CASSYPLAGVVTDTQYF.

This chain connects TRBV28 to TRBJ2-7, with a weak D call TRBD2 (5 bases). The CDR3 contains 12 residues. The ends were cut back, 1 base at V and 4 bases at J, with 5 bases in the middle. CDR1 is MDHEN, CDR2 SYDVKM, per germline. Here the CDR3 DNA reads TGTGCCAGCAGTTTATCGGGATACGAGCAGTACTTC. This encodes CASSLSGYEQYF.